The next 14 T cell receptor beta chains were all read from a single sample in a study of blood T cell repertoires in COVID-19. Clones were read by immunoSEQ multiplex PCR, and TCRdb kept only the in-frame ones, dropping some. The sample holds roughly 230,000 clones, roughly four fifths seen once. Sequencing input: peripheral blood. Receptors originate from a woman aged 45-60 years with acute or convalescent COVID-19.

This clone was seen a few times. The chain recombines TRBV15 with TRBJ1-4; D not resolved. The CDR3 has 15 residues. V was shortened by 1 base and J by 0 bases, with 6 bases between the two germline ends. CDR1 is LNHNV and CDR2 is YYDKDF in the germline V gene (reference sequence). CDR3 protein: CATSRGSATNEKLFF. Here the CDR3 DNA reads TGTGCCACCAGCAGAGGTAGTGCAACTAATGAAAAACTGTTTTTT.

The chain has TRBV2 and TRBJ1-5; D may be TRBD1 (6 bases). Germline values: CDR1 SNHLY, CDR2 FYNNEI. V was shortened by 5 bases and J by 3 bases, with 11 bases between the two germline ends. The CDR3 runs to 14 residues. The CDR3 loop is CASSRTDHNQPQHF. The CDR3 DNA reads as TGTGCCAGCAGTCGGACAGACCACAATCAGCCCCAGCATTTT.

This clone was detected a few times. The chain recombines TRBV5-1 with TRBJ2-1; TRBD1 is a possible D gene (6 bases). Germline V gene sequence: CDR1 SGHRS, CDR2 YFSETQ. V was cut by 2 bases and J by 9 bases, with 12 bases left in between. This CDR3 has 13 amino acids. CDR3 sequence: CASSLNQGREQFF. CDR3 DNA sequence: TGCGCCAGCAGCTTAAATCAGGGGCGTGAGCAGTTCTTC.

CDR3 amino acids: CASSLNPHEQYF. The CDR3 coding sequence is TGTGCCAGCAGCTTAAATCCTCACGAGCAGTACTTC. The chain carries TRBV7-2 and TRBJ2-7, with D unclear. There are 12 residues in the CDR3. With 2 bases removed from V and 5 bases from J, the gap between germline ends came to 7 bases. Germline values: CDR1 SGHTA, CDR2 FQGNSA.

In DNA form, the CDR3 reads TGTGCCACCAGCAGAGATATAGGGGTTAATGAAGCTTTCTTT. Translating gives CATSRDIGVNEAFF. The chain carries TRBV15 and TRBJ1-1; a weak D match, TRBD1 (5 bases). The CDR3 is 14 amino acids. Trimming shortened V by 0 bases and J by 7 bases, and 12 bases separated the two germline ends. In germline, CDR1 is LNHNV, CDR2 YYDKDF (reference sequence).

This clone was observed a few times. V is TRBV12-3 or TRBV12-4 and J is TRBJ1-1; 8 bases align to TRBD1. This CDR3 region has 13 residues. V was clipped by 3 bases and J by 6 bases; unmatched bases: 3. CDR3 coding DNA: TGTGCCAGCAGTTTGGACAGGGTCGCTGAAGCTTTCTTT. Translated, it gives CASSLDRVAEAFF.

The rearrangement links TRBV18 to TRBJ2-2; 13 positions match TRBD2. Germline loops: CDR1 KGHSH, CDR2 LQKENI. The CDR3 spans 16 residues. Trimming cost V 6 bases and J 9 bases; bases outside gene matches: 10. CDR3 loop: CASSLWTSGSVWELFF. Here the CDR3 DNA reads TGTGCCAGCTCCCTATGGACTAGCGGGAGTGTCTGGGAGCTGTTTTTT.

Of note for this clone: The junction departs from the called germline gene at one end, perhaps through a read error. The chain joins TRBV7-7 to TRBJ2-1; weak D call: TRBD1 (5 bases). The CDR3 is made up of 13 amino acids. From germline, CDR1 is SSHAT and CDR2 FNYEAQ (reference sequence). The chain's CDR3 is CASSSDSYNEQFF. The CDR3 DNA sequence: TGTGCTAGCAGCTCCGACAGTTACAATGAGCAGTTCTTC.

CDR3 nucleotides: TGTGCCACCAGTGGTGACAGGAACTATGGCTACACCTTC. Its translation: CATSGDRNYGYTF. The chain links TRBV24-1 to TRBJ1-2; possibly TRBD1 for D (6 bases). The CDR3 sequence is 13 residues long. V was cut by 5 bases and J by 2 bases, with 8 bases left in between. Germline V gene lookup returns CDR1 KGHDR and CDR2 SFDVKD.

This sequence joins TRBV2 and TRBJ2-1; a weak D match, TRBD1 (5 bases). This CDR3 region has 14 residues. In germline, CDR1 is SNHLY, CDR2 FYNNEI. V lost 5 bases and J 3 bases, leaving 11 bases between the germline ends. DNA for the CDR3: TGTGCCAGCAGTCTGGCAGGGCTCTACAATGAGCAGTTCTTC. Its protein product is CASSLAGLYNEQFF. Combining the CDR3 with reference TRBV2 and TRBJ2-1 gives the whole variable domain EPEVTQTPSHQVTQMGQEVILRCVPISNHLYFYWYRQILGQKVEFLVSFYNNEISEKSEIFDDQFSVERPDGSNFTLKIRSTKLEDSAMYFCASSLAGLYNEQFFGPGTRLTVL.

The genes are TRBV10-3 and TRBJ1-6, with TRBD1 matching over 7 bases. This CDR3 spans 14 amino acids. The J segment lost 8 bases and the V segment lost 0 bases, leaving 1 base of the junction unmatched. The germline V gene encodes CDR1 ENHRY and CDR2 SYGVKD. The DNA for the CDR3 is TGTGCCATCAGTGAGTCGACAGGGTATTCACCCCTCCACTTT. Amino acid sequence: CAISESTGYSPLHF.

This clone was recorded only once. The gene calls are TRBV5-1 and TRBJ1-5; the D gene is possibly TRBD1 (5 bases). V was shortened by 5 bases and J by 7 bases, with 13 bases between the two germline ends. The CDR3 is made up of 13 amino acids. CDR1 is SGHRS, CDR2 YFSETQ, per germline. The CDR3 sequence: CASRVGVGQPQHF. The CDR3 nucleotides are TGCGCCAGCAGAGTAGGGGTTGGACAGCCCCAGCATTTT.

This chain uses TRBV7-8 with TRBJ2-1, with 12 bases aligning to TRBD2. The germline V gene encodes CDR1 SGHVS and CDR2 FQNEAQ. Losses at the gene ends were 2 bases for V and 3 bases for J; bases not matched to a gene: 5. The CDR3 is made up of 17 amino acids. The chain's CDR3 is CASSLLTSGRIYNEQFF. The DNA of the CDR3 is TGTGCCAGCAGCTTATTAACTAGCGGGAGGATCTACAATGAGCAGTTCTTC. Based on the CDR3 plus reference TRBV7-8 and TRBJ2-1, the full variable domain is GAGVSQSPRYKVAKRGQDVALRCDPISGHVSLFWYQQALGQGPEFLTYFQNEAQLDKSGLPSDRFFAERPEGSVSTLKIQRTQQEDSAVYLCASSLLTSGRIYNEQFFGPGTRLTVL.

The chain uses TRBV6-5 and TRBJ2-7; 7 nucleotides agree with TRBD1. The CDR3 sequence is 12 residues long. Germline V gene lookup returns CDR1 MNHEY and CDR2 SVGAGI. V shed 7 bases, J shed 6 bases, and the junction held 6 bases outside the gene matches. The CDR3 sequence: CASIKSGGEQYF. The CDR3, as DNA: TGTGCCAGCATCAAGTCAGGGGGCGAGCAGTACTTC.